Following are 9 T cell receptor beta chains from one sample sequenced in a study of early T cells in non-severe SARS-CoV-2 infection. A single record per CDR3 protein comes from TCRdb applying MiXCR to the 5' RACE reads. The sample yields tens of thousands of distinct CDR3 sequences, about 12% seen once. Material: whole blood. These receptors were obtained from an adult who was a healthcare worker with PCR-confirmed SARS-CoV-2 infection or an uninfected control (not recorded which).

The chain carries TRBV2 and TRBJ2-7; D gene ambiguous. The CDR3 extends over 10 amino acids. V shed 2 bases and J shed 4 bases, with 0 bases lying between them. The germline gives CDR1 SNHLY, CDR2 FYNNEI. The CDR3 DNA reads TGTGCCAGCAGTGAATACGAGCAGTACTTC. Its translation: CASSEYEQYF.

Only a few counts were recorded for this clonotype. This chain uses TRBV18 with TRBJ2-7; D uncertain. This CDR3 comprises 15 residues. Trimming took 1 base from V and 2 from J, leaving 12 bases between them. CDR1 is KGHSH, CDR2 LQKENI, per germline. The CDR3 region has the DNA TGTGCCAGCTCACCACGAGAAGGGTCCCCCTACGAGCAGTACTTC. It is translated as CASSPREGSPYEQYF.

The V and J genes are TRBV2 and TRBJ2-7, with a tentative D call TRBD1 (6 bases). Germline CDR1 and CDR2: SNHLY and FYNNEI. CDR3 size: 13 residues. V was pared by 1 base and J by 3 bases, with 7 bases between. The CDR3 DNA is TGTGCCAGCAGTGAAGGGACAGACTACGAGCAGTACTTC. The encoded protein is CASSEGTDYEQYF.

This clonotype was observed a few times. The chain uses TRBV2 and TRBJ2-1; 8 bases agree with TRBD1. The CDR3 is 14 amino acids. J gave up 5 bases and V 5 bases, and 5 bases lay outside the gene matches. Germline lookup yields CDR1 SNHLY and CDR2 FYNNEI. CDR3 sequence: CASSPDRDNNEQFF. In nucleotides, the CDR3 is TGTGCCAGCAGTCCGGACAGGGATAACAATGAGCAGTTCTTC.

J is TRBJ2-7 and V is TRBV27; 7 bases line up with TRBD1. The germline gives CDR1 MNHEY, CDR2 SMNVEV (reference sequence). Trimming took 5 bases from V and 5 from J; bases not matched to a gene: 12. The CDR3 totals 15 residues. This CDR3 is CASSVRRGTEDEQYF. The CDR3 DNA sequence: TGTGCCAGCAGTGTTCGCAGGGGGACAGAGGACGAGCAGTACTTC.

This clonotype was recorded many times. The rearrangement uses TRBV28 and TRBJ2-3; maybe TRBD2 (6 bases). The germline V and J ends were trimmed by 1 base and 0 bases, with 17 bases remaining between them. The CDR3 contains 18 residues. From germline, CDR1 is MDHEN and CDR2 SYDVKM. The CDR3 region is CASSLLGGWAFSTDTQYF. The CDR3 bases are TGTGCCAGCAGTTTATTGGGGGGATGGGCCTTTAGCACAGATACGCAGTATTTT.

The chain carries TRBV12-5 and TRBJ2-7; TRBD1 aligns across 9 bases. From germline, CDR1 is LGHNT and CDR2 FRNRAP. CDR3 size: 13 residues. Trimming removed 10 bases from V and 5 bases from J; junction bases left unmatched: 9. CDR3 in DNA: TGTGCTACTCTGGGACAGGGTTCCGACGAGCAGTACTTC. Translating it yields CATLGQGSDEQYF. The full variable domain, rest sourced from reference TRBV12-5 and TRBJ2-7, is DARVTQTPRHKVTEMGQEVTMRCQPILGHNTVFWYRQTMMQGLELLAYFRNRAPLDDSGMPKDRFSAEMPDATLATLKIQPSEPRDSAVYFCATLGQGSDEQYFGPGTRLTVT.

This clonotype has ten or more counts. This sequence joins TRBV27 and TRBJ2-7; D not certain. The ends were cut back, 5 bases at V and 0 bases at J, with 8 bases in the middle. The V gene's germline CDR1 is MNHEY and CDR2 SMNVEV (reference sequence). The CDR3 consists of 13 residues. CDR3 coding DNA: TGTGCCAGCAGTCCCAGGAGCTCCTACGAGCAGTACTTC. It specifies CASSPRSSYEQYF.

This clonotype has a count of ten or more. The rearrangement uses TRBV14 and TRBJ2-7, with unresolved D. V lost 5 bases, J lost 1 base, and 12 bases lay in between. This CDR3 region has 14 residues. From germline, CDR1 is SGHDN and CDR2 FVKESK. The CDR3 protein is CASSSSGVSYEQYF. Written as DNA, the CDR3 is TGTGCCAGCAGCTCTAGTGGGGTTTCCTACGAGCAGTACTTC. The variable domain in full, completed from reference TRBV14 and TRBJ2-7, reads EAGVTQFPSHSVIEKGQTVTLRCDPISGHDNLYWYRRVMGKEIKFLLHFVKESKQDESGMPNNRFLAERTGGTYSTLKVQPAELEDSGVYFCASSSSGVSYEQYFGPGTRLTVT.